The T cell receptor beta chain under discussion was sequenced for a study of beta chain features in type 1 diabetes. V trimming: 7 bases; J trimming: 2 bases; junction bases outside the gene matches: 3. In germline, CDR1 is LNHNV, CDR2 YYDKDF (reference sequence). The CDR3 runs 14 residues. Reverse transcription of all isolated RNA meant that expressed TCRB transcripts were sequenced. Only in-frame clones appear in the TCRdb table, and some are missing; sequencing was by immunoSEQ multiplex PCR. The sample lists about 930,000 clones, under 20% seen once, with 0.023% in the top ten. A few counts support this clone.

Sequencing was carried out using naive CD4+ T cells from blood. This chain uses TRBV15 with TRBJ2-1; 9 nucleotides align to TRBD2. This TCR derives from a woman under 30 in good health. Here the CDR3 reads CATKIAGAYNEQFF. The CDR3 nucleotides are TGTGCCACCAAAATAGCGGGAGCCTACAATGAGCAGTTCTTC. Complete variable domain (other parts from reference TRBV15 and TRBJ2-1): DAMVIQNPRYQVTQFGKPVTLSCSQTLNHNVMYWYQQKSSQAPKLLFHYYDKDFNNEADTPDNFQSRRPNTSFCFLDIRSPGLGDTAMYLCATKIAGAYNEQFFGPGTRLTVL.